These T cell receptor beta chains were read from a single sample in a study of T cell changes during pregnancy in multiple sclerosis. Data came from immunoSEQ multiplex PCR; TCRdb stores just in-frame clones and leaves some out. Seen here are some 69,000 clones, less than 95% observed once, and the top ten hold about 2%. The sequencing here drew on peripheral blood, taken in the second trimester of pregnancy. The receptors derive from a female donor in good health, enrolled as a control in a pregnancy study. Each CDR3 is given with its conserved first and last residue. The D gene is left open where the match is weak.

J gene,V gene,D gene,CDR3 protein
TRBJ2-1,TRBV7-6,TRBD1,CASSPDGQVVYNEQFF
TRBJ2-7,TRBV5-4,TRBD1,CASSSDRGEQYF
TRBJ1-2,TRBV14,NA,CASSQDYSYGYTF
TRBJ2-3,TRBV7-9,NA,CASKLSTSWSTDTQYF
TRBJ2-5,TRBV5-6,TRBD2,CASSSRLAGTEETQYF
TRBJ1-1,TRBV19,TRBD1,CASIPDRVSPEAFF
TRBJ2-1,TRBV5-1,NA,CASRSTGNEQFF
TRBJ2-2,TRBV9,TRBD2,CASSAGLAGGPGTGELFF
TRBJ1-5,TRBV27,NA,CASSLQGREPQHF
TRBJ2-2,TRBV7-9,TRBD1,CASSKRDRGLTGELFF
TRBJ1-3,TRBV19,NA,CASAQGRGNTIYF
TRBJ2-1,TRBV2,TRBD2,CASSEETSNGGEQFF
TRBJ1-3,TRBV5-1,NA,CASSLLSMRNTIYF
TRBJ1-5,TRBV6-5,NA,CASRLGGNQPQHF
TRBJ2-7,TRBV15,TRBD1,CATSRDIMGQGYEQYF
TRBJ2-6,TRBV4-2,NA,CASSHDTSGGANVLTF
TRBJ1-2,TRBV29-1,TRBD1,CSVELGQGGGYGYTF
TRBJ2-1,TRBV27,TRBD1,CASSLQGARVHEQFF
TRBJ2-1,TRBV4-1,TRBD1,CASSQPRQGLQFF
TRBJ1-5,TRBV2,NA,CASRQDYDQPQHF
TRBJ1-1,TRBV12-5,NA,CASGAGAEAFF
TRBJ2-7,TRBV6-4,NA,CASSDSTQGEQYF
TRBJ1-1,TRBV6-5,NA,CASYMNTEAFF
TRBJ1-4,TRBV7-3,NA,CASSLTSDEKLFF
TRBJ2-3,TRBV7-2,NA,CASRNGGITDTQYF
TRBJ2-7,TRBV2,TRBD1,CASGGQGGSYEQYF
TRBJ2-3,TRBV5-1,TRBD2,CASSSLAGGSTDTQYF
TRBJ2-7,TRBV7-9,TRBD1,CASSLQGAGTYEQYF
TRBJ1-4,TRBV29-1,NA,CSVESLGGEKLFF
TRBJ2-7,TRBV6-1,TRBD1,CASSVRTGPSYEQYF
TRBJ2-3,TRBV5-1,NA,CASSLAGYTDTQYF
TRBJ2-6,TRBV25-1,NA,CASGAASGANVLTF
TRBJ2-5,TRBV18,TRBD1,CASSQTGDQGTQYF
TRBJ1-4,TRBV29-1,TRBD1,CSVGSRQGTNEKLFF
TRBJ1-1,TRBV9,NA,CASSLRVNTEAFF
TRBJ1-1,TRBV27,NA,CASSLRGGNTEAFF
TRBJ1-3,TRBV6-6,NA,CASSYSGSSGNTIYF
TRBJ1-2,TRBV11-2,TRBD1,CASSGETGNYGYTF
TRBJ1-1,TRBV1,NA,CTSSQDRCEAFF
TRBJ2-2,TRBV27,NA,CASSRVQGGAGTGELFF
TRBJ1-1,TRBV5-4,TRBD1,CASSLPTGGATEAFF
TRBJ2-3,TRBV5-1,NA,CASSLAESGYSTDTQYF
TRBJ1-5,TRBV9,NA,CASSQAGNQPQHF
TRBJ2-3,TRBV9,TRBD2,CASSVASGYTDTQYF
TRBJ1-1,TRBV5-1,TRBD1,CASSSSPTGKGTEAFF
TRBJ1-1,TRBV5-4,NA,CASSRNTEAFF